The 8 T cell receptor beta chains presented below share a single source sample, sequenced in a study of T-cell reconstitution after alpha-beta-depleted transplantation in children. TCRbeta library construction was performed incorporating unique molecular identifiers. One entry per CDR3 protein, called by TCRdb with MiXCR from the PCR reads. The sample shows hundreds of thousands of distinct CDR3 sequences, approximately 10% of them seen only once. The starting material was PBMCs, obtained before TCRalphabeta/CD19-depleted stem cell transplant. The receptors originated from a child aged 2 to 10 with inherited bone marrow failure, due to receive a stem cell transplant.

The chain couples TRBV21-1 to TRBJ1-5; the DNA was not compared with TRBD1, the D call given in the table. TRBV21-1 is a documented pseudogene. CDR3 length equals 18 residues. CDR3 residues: CASSKIMPGGTIYQPQHF. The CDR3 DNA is TGTGCCAGCAGCAAAATAATGCCAGGGGGCACTATCTATCAGCCCCAGCATTTT.

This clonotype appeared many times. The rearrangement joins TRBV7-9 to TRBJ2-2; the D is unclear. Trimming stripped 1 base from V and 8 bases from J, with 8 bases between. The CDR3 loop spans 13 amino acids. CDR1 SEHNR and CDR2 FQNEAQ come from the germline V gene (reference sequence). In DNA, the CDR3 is TGTGCCAGCAGCTTAGACCTAATTGGGGAGCTGTTTTTT. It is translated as CASSLDLIGELFF.

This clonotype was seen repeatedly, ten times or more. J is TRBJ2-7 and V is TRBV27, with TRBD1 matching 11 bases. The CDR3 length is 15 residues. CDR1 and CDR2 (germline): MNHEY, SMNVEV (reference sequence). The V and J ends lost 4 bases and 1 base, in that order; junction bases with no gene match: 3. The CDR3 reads CASSWGTGGSYEQYF. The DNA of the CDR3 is TGTGCCAGCAGTTGGGGGACAGGGGGGTCCTACGAGCAGTACTTC.

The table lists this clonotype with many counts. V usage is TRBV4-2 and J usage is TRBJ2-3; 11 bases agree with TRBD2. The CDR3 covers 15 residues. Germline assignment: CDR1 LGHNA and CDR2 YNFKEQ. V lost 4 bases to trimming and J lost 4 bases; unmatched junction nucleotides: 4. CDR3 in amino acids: CASSPRLAGSDTQYF. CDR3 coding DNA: TGTGCCAGCAGCCCGCGACTAGCGGGGTCAGATACGCAGTATTTT.

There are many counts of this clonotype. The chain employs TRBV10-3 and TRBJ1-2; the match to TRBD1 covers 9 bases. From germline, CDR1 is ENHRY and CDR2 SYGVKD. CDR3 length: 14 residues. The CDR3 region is CAHRTGEMDYGYTF. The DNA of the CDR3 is TGTGCTCATCGGACAGGGGAGATGGACTATGGCTACACCTTC.

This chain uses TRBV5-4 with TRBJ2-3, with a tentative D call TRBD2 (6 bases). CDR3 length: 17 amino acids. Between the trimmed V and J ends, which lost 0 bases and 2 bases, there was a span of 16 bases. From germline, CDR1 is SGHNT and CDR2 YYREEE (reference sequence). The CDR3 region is CASSLDLRGAITDTQYF. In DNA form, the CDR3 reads TGTGCCAGCAGCTTGGACTTGCGGGGTGCTATCACAGATACGCAGTATTTT.

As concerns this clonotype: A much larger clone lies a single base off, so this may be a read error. CDR3 region: CSASLKGGPITDYAQYF. The DNA for the CDR3 is TGCAGTGCTAGTCTGAAAGGAGGGCCTATCACCGACTACGCGCAGTACTTC. V and J are TRBV20-1 and TRBJ2-7, with TRBD2 as a possible D gene (6 bases). Germline CDR1 and CDR2: DFQATT and SNEGSKA (reference sequence). CDR3 length: 17 residues.

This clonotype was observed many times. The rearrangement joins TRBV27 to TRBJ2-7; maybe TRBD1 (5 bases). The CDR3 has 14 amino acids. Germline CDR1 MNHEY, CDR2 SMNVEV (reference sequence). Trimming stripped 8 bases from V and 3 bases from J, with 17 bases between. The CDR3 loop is CASGKDSSRYEQYF. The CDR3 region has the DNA TGTGCCAGCGGCAAAGACAGTTCCCGCTACGAGCAGTACTTC.